This T cell receptor (beta chain) is from a study of OX40 agonist ivuxolimab in advanced cancers. Study results and caveats: CD8+ T cells showed, on average, more clonal expansion than CD4+ cells.

Only in-frame clones appear in the TCRdb table, and some are missing; sequencing was by immunoSEQ multiplex PCR. The sample records approximately 66,000 clones, 88% being singletons. Notes on this clone: Its antigen is currently unknown.

The length of the CDR3 is 18 residues. Germline-derived CDR1 and CDR2 are SGHNT and YYREEE (reference sequence). After removal of 5 bases from V and 3 bases from J, the junction contained 13 bases not matched to a gene. The gene calls are TRBV5-4 and TRBJ2-3; 12 positions match TRBD2. The TCR originated in an adult with an advanced solid tumor such as melanoma, head and neck, liver or kidney cancer. This material consisted of CD4+ or CD8+ T cells sorted from blood, taken in a trial of the OX40 agonist ivuxolimab. CDR3 amino acids: CASSRRLAGGLWTDTQYF. In nucleotides, the CDR3 is TGTGCCAGCAGTAGGCGGCTAGCGGGGGGGCTATGGACAGATACGCAGTATTTT.